One and the same sample provided the 31 T cell receptor beta chains below, sequenced in a study of blood T cell repertoires in COVID-19 (dated by TCRdb to 2019 to 2021). Library construction relied on the immunoSEQ multiplex PCR assay. What TCRdb holds here is the immuneACCESS table cut down to in-frame rearrangements. Part of the clones is not present; checked against another copy, under half of the missing clones reflect an unresolved V gene, and the others are unexplained. Counted in this sample were 140,000 or so clones; 84% of them appeared once. Clones ranked in the top ten supply 3% to 3.5% of the sample. The specimen was PBMCs or T cells enriched from blood (not recorded which). The origin of the receptors is a woman in her forties or fifties with acute COVID-19.

This clone has more than one count but fewer than ten. The gene calls are TRBV28 and TRBJ1-4, with D perhaps matching TRBD1 (5 bases). The CDR3 consists of 14 residues. Trimming removed 4 bases from V and 8 bases from J, with 14 bases in between. In germline, CDR1 is MDHEN, CDR2 SYDVKM. The CDR3 sequence is CASSYFGAVEKLFF. DNA for the CDR3: TGTGCCAGCAGTTACTTTGGGGCAGTGGAAAAACTGTTTTTT. Full variable domain (remainder filled in from reference TRBV28 and TRBJ1-4): DVKVTQSSRYLVKRTGEKVFLECVQDMDHENMFWYRQDPGLGLRLIYFSYDVKMKEKGDIPEGYSVSREKKERFSLILESASTNQTSMYLCASSYFGAVEKLFFGSGTQLSVL.

The genes are TRBV11-2 and TRBJ1-4, with TRBD1 matching 10 bases. V was clipped by 3 bases and J by 6 bases; unmatched bases: 7. The CDR3 is 16 residues long. Germline loops: CDR1 SGHAT, CDR2 FQNNGV. This CDR3 is CASSFQTGTGDEKLFF. The CDR3 DNA reads as TGTGCCAGCAGCTTCCAAACCGGGACAGGGGATGAAAAACTGTTTTTT.

CDR3 loop: CASRPSSNQPQHF. DNA for the CDR3: TGTGCCAGCAGACCTAGTAGCAATCAGCCCCAGCATTTT. This chain links TRBV6-1 with TRBJ1-5; D uncertain. CDR1 MNHNS and CDR2 SASEGT come from the germline V gene. This CDR3 has 13 amino acids. V lost 6 bases and J 0 bases, leaving 6 bases between the germline ends.

The chain couples TRBV30 to TRBJ2-7; 10 bases fit TRBD2. Unmatched junction bases numbered 5, after V lost 2 bases and J lost 7 bases. Germline V gene data show CDR1 as GTSNPN and CDR2 as SVGIG (reference sequence). This CDR3 is built from 13 residues. The CDR3: CAWSTGTSAEQYF. Written as DNA, the CDR3 is TGTGCCTGGAGTACTGGGACTAGCGCTGAGCAGTACTTC.

The rearrangement joins TRBV5-8 to TRBJ2-5; the match to TRBD1 covers 7 bases. Germline loops: CDR1 SGHTS, CDR2 YDEGEE. The CDR3 has 16 residues. The J segment lost 6 bases and the V segment lost 6 bases, leaving 17 bases of the junction unmatched. The CDR3 DNA follows: TGTGCCAGCACCTTATGGGAGCAGGGGGATAGCCAGACCCAGTACTTC. Its protein product is CASTLWEQGDSQTQYF.

The rearrangement uses TRBV11-3 and TRBJ1-2; D gene uncertain. Germline CDR1 reads SGHNT; CDR2 reads YENEEA. V lost 4 bases, J lost 4 bases, and 13 bases lay in between. The length of the CDR3 is 14 residues. In DNA, the CDR3 is TGTGCCAGCAGCTCCGACCCGACTCGCTATGGCTACACCTTC. Translated: CASSSDPTRYGYTF.

The V call is TRBV3-1 (or the pseudogene TRBV3-2), the J call TRBJ2-7, with a tentative D call TRBD1 (5 bases). From germline, CDR1 is LGHDT and CDR2 YNNKEL (reference sequence). The CDR3 loop spans 13 amino acids. V was cut by 1 base and J by 3 bases, with 7 bases left in between. In DNA form, the CDR3 reads TGTGCCAGCAGCCAAGCAGGGCGCTACGAGCAGTACTTC. It is translated as CASSQAGRYEQYF.

The V call is TRBV6-5, the J call TRBJ2-7; maybe TRBD1 (6 bases). Germline V gene sequence: CDR1 MNHEY, CDR2 SVGAGI. The V end lost 6 bases, the J end lost 3 bases, and 18 bases lay between the germline ends. The CDR3 is made up of 15 amino acids. The CDR3 loop is CASSKGQGNNYEQYF. In DNA, the CDR3 is TGTGCCAGCAGCAAGGGGCAGGGGAACAACTACGAGCAGTACTTC.

The V and J genes are TRBV7-2 and TRBJ2-3, with D possibly TRBD2 on 5 matching bases. V was clipped by 5 bases and J by 0 bases, with 24 bases between them. Germline assignment: CDR1 SGHTA and CDR2 FQGNSA. This CDR3 comprises 19 residues. The CDR3 is CASSREIRPSSASTDTQYF. In nucleotides, the CDR3 is TGTGCCAGCAGCAGAGAGATCCGGCCTAGCAGCGCTAGCACAGATACGCAGTATTTT.

This sequence joins TRBV11-3 and TRBJ2-3; unclear D gene. CDR1 and CDR2 from the germline V gene are SGHNT and YENEEA. The CDR3 is 13 amino acids. The V gene lost 7 bases and the J gene lost 2 bases, with 10 bases spanning the gap. The chain's CDR3 is CASTSGYTDTQYF. The CDR3 DNA reads TGTGCCAGCACGAGTGGTTACACAGATACGCAGTATTTT.

DNA of the CDR3: TGCAGCGTTGAACGTCCAGGGGGCAGCTATGGCTACACCTTC. Translation: CSVERPGGSYGYTF. This chain links TRBV29-1 with TRBJ1-2; TRBD1 agrees at 8 bases. Germline V gene data show CDR1 as SQVTM and CDR2 as ANQGSEA. There are 14 residues in the CDR3. Unmatched junction bases numbered 6, after V lost 2 bases and J lost 4 bases.

J is TRBJ1-6 and V is TRBV5-5; tentatively, D is TRBD1 (5 bases). This CDR3 spans 15 amino acids. Germline assignment: CDR1 SGHKS and CDR2 YYEKEE (reference sequence). The ends were cut back, 1 base at V and 9 bases at J, with 14 bases in the middle. The DNA of the CDR3 is TGTGCCAGCAGCTTGACAGGCGGACGAGGTTCACCCCTCCACTTT. It codes for CASSLTGGRGSPLHF.

The CDR3 loop is CASSPGSPNTEAFF. Here the CDR3 DNA reads TGTGCCAGCTCACCGGGCAGCCCGAACACTGAAGCTTTCTTT. The chain links TRBV18 to TRBJ1-1; D remains unclear. The CDR3 length is 14 residues. Per germline, CDR1 KGHSH and CDR2 LQKENI. V was trimmed by 3 bases and J by 1 base, leaving 9 bases between them.

V gene TRBV3-1 (or the pseudogene TRBV3-2) combines with J gene TRBJ2-1; 8 bases align to TRBD2. The CDR3 is 16 amino acids. The germline V gene encodes CDR1 LGHDT and CDR2 YNNKEL (reference sequence). V trimming: 2 bases; J trimming: 3 bases; junction bases outside the gene matches: 6. CDR3 amino acids: CASSQFLAGNYNEQFF. DNA for the CDR3: TGTGCCAGCAGCCAATTCCTAGCGGGCAACTACAATGAGCAGTTCTTC.

The CDR3 here is CASSPGTNTGELFF. The CDR3 DNA follows: TGTGCCAGCAGCCCCGGGACGAACACCGGGGAGCTGTTTTTT. The V call is TRBV3-1 (or the pseudogene TRBV3-2), the J call TRBJ2-2, with D possibly matching TRBD2 (5 bases). Trimming took 4 bases from V and 0 from J, leaving 6 bases between them. Germline V CDR1 and CDR2: LGHDT, YNNKEL (reference sequence). The CDR3 extends over 14 amino acids.

The chain carries TRBV5-1 and TRBJ2-5; 10 bases line up with TRBD2. The CDR3 is 18 amino acids. CDR1 and CDR2 (germline): SGHRS, YFSETQ. The J segment lost 5 bases and the V segment lost 0 bases, leaving 13 bases of the junction unmatched. The CDR3 DNA is TGCGCCAGCAGCTTGGCCGGTGCTAGCGGGAGTGGTCCCGAGACCCAGTACTTC. Translated: CASSLAGASGSGPETQYF. The variable domain in full, completed from reference TRBV5-1 and TRBJ2-5, reads KAGVTQTPRYLIKTRGQQVTLSCSPISGHRSVSWYQQTPGQGLQFLFEYFSETQRNKGNFPGRFSGRQFSNSRSEMNVSTLELGDSALYLCASSLAGASGSGPETQYFGPGTRLLVL.

The chain couples TRBV9 to TRBJ1-2, with 9 bases identical to TRBD1. Germline V gene data show CDR1 as SGDLS and CDR2 as YYNGEE. The CDR3 runs to 15 residues. The V segment lost 2 bases and the J segment 4 bases; nucleotides outside the gene matches: 6. CDR3 region: CASSVTGGESYGYTF. CDR3 coding DNA: TGTGCCAGCAGCGTGACAGGGGGGGAGAGCTATGGCTACACCTTC.

The V and J genes are TRBV11-2 and TRBJ1-1; TRBD1 matches 7 bases. CDR3 size: 15 residues. Trimming took 5 bases from V and 2 from J; bases not matched to a gene: 8. In germline, CDR1 is SGHAT, CDR2 FQNNGV. The chain's CDR3 is CASSVATGDNTEAFF. The CDR3 nucleotides are TGTGCCAGCAGCGTCGCTACAGGGGATAACACTGAAGCTTTCTTT.

This clone was observed once. V is TRBV11-1 and J is TRBJ1-1; D unclear. The CDR3 has 13 residues. Between the trimmed V and J ends, which lost 5 bases and 7 bases, there was a span of 14 bases. Per germline, CDR1 SGHAT and CDR2 FQDESV (reference sequence). The CDR3 DNA reads as TGTGCCAGCAGCCCCGGTCCGAACTTTGAAGCTTTCTTT. Protein sequence: CASSPGPNFEAFF.

This clone appeared a few times. The chain combines TRBV6-2 or TRBV6-3 with TRBJ2-7, with 9 bases aligning to TRBD1. V lost 2 bases to trimming and J lost 7 bases; unmatched junction nucleotides: 12. CDR1 and CDR2 from the germline V gene are MNHEY and SVGEGT. CDR3 length: 16 amino acids. CDR3 nucleotides: TGTGCCAGCAGTTACGATTCCTGGGACAGGGTGGGAGAGCAGTACTTC. It encodes CASSYDSWDRVGEQYF.

V and J are TRBV7-6 and TRBJ2-3; 12 bases agree with TRBD2. The V gene end was trimmed by 0 bases and the J gene end by 2 bases; junction bases not matched to a gene: 6. The CDR3 sequence is 18 residues long. The germline V gene encodes CDR1 SGHVS and CDR2 FNYEAQ. CDR3 sequence: CASSLAARLAGVTDTQYF. CDR3 coding DNA: TGTGCCAGCAGCTTAGCAGCCCGACTAGCGGGAGTCACAGATACGCAGTATTTT.

This chain links TRBV3-1 (or the pseudogene TRBV3-2) with TRBJ1-2; no definite D call. Germline values: CDR1 LGHDT, CDR2 YNNKEL (reference sequence). V was shortened by 4 bases and J by 2 bases, with 17 bases between the two germline ends. The CDR3 spans 16 residues. The CDR3 DNA reads as TGTGCCAGCAGCCTCTCGGACTACCCTTTAAACTATGGCTACACCTTC. It encodes CASSLSDYPLNYGYTF.

Remarks on this clone: One end of the junction does not line up with germline, which may come from a read error. V usage is TRBV11-1 and J usage is TRBJ2-7, with 9 bases fitting TRBD1. The CDR3 runs to 11 residues. Germline assignment: CDR1 SGHAT and CDR2 FQDESV (reference sequence). CDR3 in amino acids: CASSSGQGPAF. The DNA for the CDR3 is TGTGCCAGCAGCTCGGGACAGGGCCCAGCCTTC.

The chain couples TRBV6-1 to TRBJ2-5; D is possibly TRBD1 (7 bases). Germline V gene sequence: CDR1 MNHNS, CDR2 SASEGT. This CDR3 region has 14 residues. Trimming took 3 bases from V and 2 from J, leaving 10 bases between them. The CDR3 sequence is CASSETGTQETQYF. The CDR3 DNA follows: TGTGCCAGCAGTGAGACAGGGACTCAAGAGACCCAGTACTTC.

V gene TRBV6-1 combines with J gene TRBJ2-3; TRBD1 matches at 7 bases. Germline lookup yields CDR1 MNHNS and CDR2 SASEGT. Trimming cost V 4 bases and J 2 bases; bases outside gene matches: 6. The CDR3 is made up of 15 amino acids. As DNA, the CDR3 is TGTGCCAGCAGTGCCAGACAGGGTAACACAGATACGCAGTATTTT. Its translation: CASSARQGNTDTQYF.

The chain combines TRBV25-1 with TRBJ2-1, with 9 bases matching TRBD2. With 2 bases clipped from V and 7 bases from J, the junction kept 15 bases outside the gene matches. This CDR3 is 18 amino acids long. Germline lookup yields CDR1 MGHDK and CDR2 SYGVNS. CDR3 protein: CASSELARFAGGGNEQFF. For the CDR3, the DNA is TGTGCCAGCAGTGAACTCGCTAGGTTTGCGGGAGGGGGGAATGAGCAGTTCTTC.

In its sample, this clone was seen once. The chain is built from TRBV4-1 and TRBJ2-7, with 9 bases matching TRBD2. CDR1 and CDR2 from the germline V gene are MGHRA and YSYEKL. CDR3 size: 16 residues. The V and J ends lost 1 base and 6 bases, in that order; junction bases with no gene match: 10. CDR3 bases: TGCGCCAGCAGCCAAGTAGCCTTAGCGGGAGCGAGCGAGCAGTACTTC. This gives the protein CASSQVALAGASEQYF.

J is TRBJ2-3 and V is TRBV27, with D unresolved. The V end lost 4 bases, the J end lost 0 bases, and 5 bases lay between the germline ends. This CDR3 comprises 13 residues. The germline gives CDR1 MNHEY, CDR2 SMNVEV (reference sequence). The CDR3 sequence: CASSSTSTDTQYF. CDR3 DNA sequence: TGTGCCAGCAGTTCGACTAGCACAGATACGCAGTATTTT.

This sequence joins TRBV27 and TRBJ2-7; TRBD1 aligns across 7 bases. V lost 6 bases to trimming and J lost 9 bases; unmatched junction nucleotides: 11. The CDR3 sequence is 13 residues long. Per the germline V gene, CDR1 is MNHEY and CDR2 is SMNVEV (reference sequence). The CDR3: CASSQGTASRQYF. The CDR3 DNA is TGTGCCAGCAGCCAAGGGACAGCAAGTAGGCAGTACTTC.

This clone was observed a single time. The J gene is TRBJ2-7, the V gene TRBV7-3; 9 nucleotides agree with TRBD1. Unmatched junction bases numbered 6, after V lost 8 bases and J lost 4 bases. Germline V gene lookup returns CDR1 SGHTA and CDR2 FQGTGA. The CDR3 is 13 residues long. The CDR3 region is CASGTGQGYEQYF. CDR3 coding DNA: TGTGCCAGCGGGACGGGACAGGGATACGAGCAGTACTTC.

This chain connects TRBV7-3 to TRBJ2-1; 7 nucleotides line up with TRBD2. V was clipped by 2 bases and J by 6 bases; unmatched bases: 7. CDR1 and CDR2 from the germline V gene are SGHTA and FQGTGA. CDR3 length: 15 amino acids. This chain's CDR3 is CASSLASGAGNEQFF. The CDR3 DNA reads as TGTGCCAGCAGCTTAGCTAGCGGAGCAGGCAATGAGCAGTTCTTC.